This paragraph covers one T cell receptor beta chain sequence. Its antigen is unknown. The data belong to a study of CXCR3-negative and CXCR3-positive naive CD8 T cells. Study-wide points: Memory cells showed distinct TRBV-TRBJ patterns, while the two naive subsets matched. More hydrophobic TRB CDR3s were found in CXCR3-positive naive cells than in CXCR3-negative naive cells. Much lower diversity was found in memory CD8+ cells, while both naive subsets had comparably high diversity.

Carrying UMI labels, the TRB cDNA libraries were prepared through 5' RACE. TCRdb reprocessed the 5' RACE reads and keeps a single row for each CDR3 protein, giving no DNA. The listing records 55,000 to 65,000 distinct CDR3 sequences. This CDR3 spans 15 amino acids. The germline CDR1 and CDR2 sequences are SGHNT and YENEEA. CD8+ T cell subsets were each sorted in triplicate, more than 250,000 cells apiece. Definition of naive CD8+ T cells rested on a CD45RO-CCR7+CD27+CD95- profile. V gene TRBV11-3 combines with J gene TRBJ2-1; TCRdb designates TRBD2, a call that cannot be tested without DNA. This sequence originates from a human donor in good health. Some clones in this sample may be carry-over from other donors' samples. Sample: naive CXCR3+ CD8+ T cells from blood. Described subset: CD45RO-CCR7+CD27+CD95- naive CD8+ T cells expressing CXCR3 (TNR3+). The CDR3 here is CASSLSTSAYNERFF. Full variable domain (rest looked up from reference TRBV11-3 and TRBJ2-1): EAGVVQSPRYKIIEKKQPVAFWCNPISGHNTLYWYLQNLGQGPELLIRYENEEAVDDSQLPKDRFSAERLKGVDSTLKIQPAELGDSAVYLCASSLSTSAYNERFFGPGTRLTVL.